The 11 T cell receptor beta chains presented below share a single source sample, sequenced in a study of shared clonotypes between healthy human individuals. Terminally differentiated effector memory CD45RA+ cells were excluded from the naive CD8 cells, which were CD45RO-negative and positively selected for CCR7. Sequencing used immunoSEQ multiplex PCR; TCRdb keeps in-frame clones, though not all of them. The table records about 2.1 million clones, around 93% of them present only once. The specimen sequenced was naive CD8+ T cells from PBMCs. All receptors come from a man aged 18 to 35 in good health. Some clones in this sample may be carry-over from other donors' samples.

The genes are TRBV9 and TRBJ2-5, with D possibly being TRBD1 (7 bases). V was shortened by 0 bases and J by 5 bases, with 11 bases between the two germline ends. The CDR3 covers 14 residues. CDR1 and CDR2 (germline): SGDLS, YYNGEE. CDR3 coding DNA: TGTGCCAGCAGCGTAGGACCAGGGGGGGAGACCCAGTACTTC. Translating it yields CASSVGPGGETQYF.

This chain joins TRBV27 and TRBJ1-1; 7 positions agree with TRBD1. With 6 bases clipped from V and 6 bases from J, the junction kept 7 bases outside the gene matches. Germline loops: CDR1 MNHEY, CDR2 SMNVEV (reference sequence). The CDR3 runs to 13 residues. In DNA, the CDR3 is TGTGCCAGCAGCCCTGGGACAGCCTCTGAAGCTTTCTTT. Its protein is CASSPGTASEAFF.

This clone was observed a few times. This chain links TRBV6-7 with TRBJ2-1; TRBD2 aligns across 11 bases. TRBV6-7 is annotated as an ORF whose role is uncertain. Trimming at V came to 6 bases and at J to 10 bases, leaving 11 bases not matched to a gene. The CDR3 is 15 amino acids. The CDR3 DNA is TGTGCCAGCAGCCCGATTACTAGCGGGAGTCGGGAGCAGTTCTTC. This gives the protein CASSPITSGSREQFF.

The chain joins TRBV15 to TRBJ2-3; D might be TRBD1 or TRBD2, each matching 5 bases. With 2 bases removed from V and 6 bases from J, the gap between germline ends came to 12 bases. Germline V gene lookup returns CDR1 LNHNV and CDR2 YYDKDF (reference sequence). This CDR3 contains 14 residues. CDR3 in amino acids: CATSRRGKADTQYF. CDR3 bases: TGTGCCACCAGCAGACGGGGCAAGGCCGATACGCAGTATTTT.

This chain uses TRBV9 with TRBJ2-1; perhaps TRBD2 as D (5 bases). The CDR3 runs to 13 residues. CDR1 SGDLS and CDR2 YYNGEE come from the germline V gene. V was cut by 0 bases and J by 8 bases, with 9 bases left in between. CDR3 coding DNA: TGTGCCAGCAGCGTAGACGACGGGGATGAGCAGTTCTTC. Encoded protein: CASSVDDGDEQFF.

This chain uses TRBV2 with TRBJ2-7, with 8 bases fitting TRBD1. This CDR3 has 15 amino acids. CDR1 is SNHLY, CDR2 FYNNEI, per germline. Trimming removed 1 base from V and 6 bases from J; junction bases left unmatched: 8. CDR3: CASSEGTGSRSEQYF. CDR3 coding DNA: TGTGCCAGCAGTGAAGGGACAGGGAGTAGGTCCGAGCAGTACTTC.

This clone was counted once. The chain combines TRBV11-2 with TRBJ2-2, with TRBD2 matching 13 bases. The CDR3 covers 17 residues. Germline CDR1 reads SGHAT; CDR2 reads FQNNGV. The ends lost 3 bases at V and 3 bases at J; junction bases unmatched: 4. CDR3 DNA sequence: TGTGCCAGCAGCTTGGGACTAGCGGGACCATACACCGGGGAGCTGTTTTTT. Translated, it gives CASSLGLAGPYTGELFF.

The genes are TRBV19 and TRBJ2-7, with 11 bases identical to TRBD1. The CDR3 runs to 16 residues. Unmatched junction bases numbered 8, after V lost 5 bases and J lost 2 bases. CDR1 is LNHDA and CDR2 is SQIVND in the germline V gene (reference sequence). The CDR3: CASSARTGGIAYEQYF. CDR3 DNA: TGTGCCAGTAGTGCCCGGACAGGGGGCATCGCCTACGAGCAGTACTTC.

The rearrangement uses TRBV28 and TRBJ2-1, with 8 bases aligning to TRBD2. With V trimmed by 2 bases and J by 3 bases, 9 bases remained unmatched. Germline V lookup: CDR1 MDHEN, CDR2 SYDVKM. This CDR3 comprises 17 residues. Here the CDR3 reads CASSLPGLEGGYNEQFF. The CDR3 bases are TGTGCCAGCAGTTTACCGGGACTAGAGGGGGGCTACAATGAGCAGTTCTTC. Drawing the rest from reference TRBV28 and TRBJ2-1, the complete variable domain is DVKVTQSSRYLVKRTGEKVFLECVQDMDHENMFWYRQDPGLGLRLIYFSYDVKMKEKGDIPEGYSVSREKKERFSLILESASTNQTSMYLCASSLPGLEGGYNEQFFGPGTRLTVL.

The rearrangement joins TRBV11-2 to TRBJ2-1, with 8 bases that match TRBD2. Germline-derived CDR1 and CDR2 are SGHAT and FQNNGV. The CDR3 sequence is 16 residues long. V lost 0 bases, J lost 4 bases, and 5 bases stayed unmatched. The CDR3 protein is CASSLDPGGAYNEQFF. Here the CDR3 DNA reads TGTGCCAGCAGCTTAGACCCGGGAGGGGCATACAATGAGCAGTTCTTC.

The V and J genes are TRBV4-3 and TRBJ1-1; TRBD1 agrees at 8 bases. Losses at the gene ends were 4 bases for V and 1 base for J; bases not matched to a gene: 5. The length of the CDR3 is 15 residues. Germline V gives CDR1 LGHNA, CDR2 YSLEER. The DNA of the CDR3 is TGCGCCAGCAGCCTTACAGGGACAGGGAACACTGAAGCTTTCTTT. It encodes CASSLTGTGNTEAFF.